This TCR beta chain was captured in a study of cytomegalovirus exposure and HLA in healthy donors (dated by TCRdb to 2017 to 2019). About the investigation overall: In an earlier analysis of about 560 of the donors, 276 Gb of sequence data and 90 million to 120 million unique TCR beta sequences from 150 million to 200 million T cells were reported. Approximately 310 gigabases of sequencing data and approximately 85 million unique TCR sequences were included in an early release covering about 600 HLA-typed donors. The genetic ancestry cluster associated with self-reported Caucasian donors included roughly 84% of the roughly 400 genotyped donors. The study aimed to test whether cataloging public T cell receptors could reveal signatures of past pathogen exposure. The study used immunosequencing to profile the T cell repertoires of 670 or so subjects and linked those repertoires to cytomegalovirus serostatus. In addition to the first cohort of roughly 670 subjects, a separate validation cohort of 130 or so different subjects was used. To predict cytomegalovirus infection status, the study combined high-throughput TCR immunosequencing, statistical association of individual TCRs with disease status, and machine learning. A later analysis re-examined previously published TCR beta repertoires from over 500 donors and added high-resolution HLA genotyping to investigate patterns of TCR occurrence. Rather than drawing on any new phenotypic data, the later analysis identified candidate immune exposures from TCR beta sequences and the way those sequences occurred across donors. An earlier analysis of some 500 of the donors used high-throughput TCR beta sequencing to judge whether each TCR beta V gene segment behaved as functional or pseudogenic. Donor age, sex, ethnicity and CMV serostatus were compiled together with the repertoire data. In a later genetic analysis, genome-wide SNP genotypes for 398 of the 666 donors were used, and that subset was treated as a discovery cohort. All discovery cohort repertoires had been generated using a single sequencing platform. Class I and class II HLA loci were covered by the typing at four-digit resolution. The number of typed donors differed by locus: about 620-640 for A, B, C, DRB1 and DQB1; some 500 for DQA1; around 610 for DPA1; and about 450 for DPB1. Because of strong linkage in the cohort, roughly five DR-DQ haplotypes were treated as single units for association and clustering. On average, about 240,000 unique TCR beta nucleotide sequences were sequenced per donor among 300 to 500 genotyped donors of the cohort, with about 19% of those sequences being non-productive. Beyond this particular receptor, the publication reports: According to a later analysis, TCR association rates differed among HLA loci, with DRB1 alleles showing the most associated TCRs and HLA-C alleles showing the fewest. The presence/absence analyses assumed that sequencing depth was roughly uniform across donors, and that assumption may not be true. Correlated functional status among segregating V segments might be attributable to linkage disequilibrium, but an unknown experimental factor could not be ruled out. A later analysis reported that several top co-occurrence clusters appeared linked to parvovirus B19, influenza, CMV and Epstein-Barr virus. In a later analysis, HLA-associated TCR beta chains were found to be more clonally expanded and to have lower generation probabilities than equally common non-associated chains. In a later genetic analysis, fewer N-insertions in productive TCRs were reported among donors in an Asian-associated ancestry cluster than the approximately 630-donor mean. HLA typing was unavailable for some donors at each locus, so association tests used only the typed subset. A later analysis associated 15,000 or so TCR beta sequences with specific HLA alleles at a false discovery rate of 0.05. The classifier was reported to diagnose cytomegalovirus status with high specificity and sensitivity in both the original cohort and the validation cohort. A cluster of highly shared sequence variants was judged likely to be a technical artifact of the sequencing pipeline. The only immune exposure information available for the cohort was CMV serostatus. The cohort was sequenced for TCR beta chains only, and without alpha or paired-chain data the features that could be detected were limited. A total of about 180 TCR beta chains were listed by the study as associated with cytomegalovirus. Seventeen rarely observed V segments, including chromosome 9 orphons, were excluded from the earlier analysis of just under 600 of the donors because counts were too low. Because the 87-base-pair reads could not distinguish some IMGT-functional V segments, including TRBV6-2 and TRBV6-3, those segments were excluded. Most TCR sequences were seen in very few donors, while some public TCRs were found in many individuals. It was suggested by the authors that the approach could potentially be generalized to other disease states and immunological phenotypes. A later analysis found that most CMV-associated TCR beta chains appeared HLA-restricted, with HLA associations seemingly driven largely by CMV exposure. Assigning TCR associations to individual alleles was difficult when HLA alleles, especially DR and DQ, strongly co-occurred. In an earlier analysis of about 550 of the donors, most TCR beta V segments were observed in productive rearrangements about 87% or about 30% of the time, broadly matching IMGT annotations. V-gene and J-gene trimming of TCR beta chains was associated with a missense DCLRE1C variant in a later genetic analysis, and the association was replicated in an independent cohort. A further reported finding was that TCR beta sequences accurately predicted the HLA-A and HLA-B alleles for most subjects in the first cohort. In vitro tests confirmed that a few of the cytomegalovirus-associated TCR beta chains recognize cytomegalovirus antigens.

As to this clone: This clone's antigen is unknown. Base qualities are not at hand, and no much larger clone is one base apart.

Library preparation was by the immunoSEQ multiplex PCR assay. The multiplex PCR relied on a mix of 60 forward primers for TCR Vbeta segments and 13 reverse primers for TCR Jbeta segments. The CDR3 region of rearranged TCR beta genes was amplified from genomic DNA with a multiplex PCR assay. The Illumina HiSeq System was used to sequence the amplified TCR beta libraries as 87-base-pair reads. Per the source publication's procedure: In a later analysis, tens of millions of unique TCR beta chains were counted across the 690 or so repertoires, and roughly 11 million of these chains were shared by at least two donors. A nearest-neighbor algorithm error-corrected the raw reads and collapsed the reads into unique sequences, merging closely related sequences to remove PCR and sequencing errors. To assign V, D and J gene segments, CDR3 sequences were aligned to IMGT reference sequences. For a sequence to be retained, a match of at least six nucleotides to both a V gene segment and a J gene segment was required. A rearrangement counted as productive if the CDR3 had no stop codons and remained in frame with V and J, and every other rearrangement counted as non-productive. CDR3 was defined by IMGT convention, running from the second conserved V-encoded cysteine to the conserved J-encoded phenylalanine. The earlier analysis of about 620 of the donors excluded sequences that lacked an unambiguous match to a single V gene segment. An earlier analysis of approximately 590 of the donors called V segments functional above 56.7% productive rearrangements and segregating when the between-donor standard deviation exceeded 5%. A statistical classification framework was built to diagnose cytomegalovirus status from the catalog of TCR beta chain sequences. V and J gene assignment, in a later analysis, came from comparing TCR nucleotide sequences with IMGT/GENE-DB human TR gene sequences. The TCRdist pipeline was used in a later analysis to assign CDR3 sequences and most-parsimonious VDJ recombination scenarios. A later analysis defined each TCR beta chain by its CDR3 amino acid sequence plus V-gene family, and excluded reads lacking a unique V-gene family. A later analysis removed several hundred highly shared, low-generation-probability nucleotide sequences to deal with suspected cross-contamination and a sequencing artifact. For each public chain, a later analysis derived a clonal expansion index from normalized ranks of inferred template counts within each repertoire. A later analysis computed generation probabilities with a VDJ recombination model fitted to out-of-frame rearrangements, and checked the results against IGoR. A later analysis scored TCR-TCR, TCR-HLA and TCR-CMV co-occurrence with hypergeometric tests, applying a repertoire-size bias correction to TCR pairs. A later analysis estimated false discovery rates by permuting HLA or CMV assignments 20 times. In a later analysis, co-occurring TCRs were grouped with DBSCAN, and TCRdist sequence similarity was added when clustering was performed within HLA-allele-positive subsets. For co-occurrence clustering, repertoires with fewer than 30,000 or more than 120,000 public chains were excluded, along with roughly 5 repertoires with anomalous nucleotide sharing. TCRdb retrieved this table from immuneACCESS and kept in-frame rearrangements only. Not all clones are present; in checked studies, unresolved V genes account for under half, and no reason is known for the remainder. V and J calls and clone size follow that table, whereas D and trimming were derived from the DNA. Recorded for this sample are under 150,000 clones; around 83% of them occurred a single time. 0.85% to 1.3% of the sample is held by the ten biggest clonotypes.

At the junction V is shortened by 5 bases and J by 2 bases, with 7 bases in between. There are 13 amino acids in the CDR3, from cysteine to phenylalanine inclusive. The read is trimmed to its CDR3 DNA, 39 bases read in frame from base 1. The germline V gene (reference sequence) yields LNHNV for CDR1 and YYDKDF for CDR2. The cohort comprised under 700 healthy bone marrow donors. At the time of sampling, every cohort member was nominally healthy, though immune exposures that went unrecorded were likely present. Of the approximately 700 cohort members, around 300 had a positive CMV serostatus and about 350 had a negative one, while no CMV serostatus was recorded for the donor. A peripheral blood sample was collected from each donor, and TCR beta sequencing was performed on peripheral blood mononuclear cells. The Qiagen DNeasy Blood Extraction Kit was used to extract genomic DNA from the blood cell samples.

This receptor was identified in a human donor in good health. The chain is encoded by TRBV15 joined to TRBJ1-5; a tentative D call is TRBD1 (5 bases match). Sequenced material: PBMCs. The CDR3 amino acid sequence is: CATSGRGNQPQHF. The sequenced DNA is TGTGCCACCAGCGGCAGGGGCAATCAGCCCCAGCATTTT.